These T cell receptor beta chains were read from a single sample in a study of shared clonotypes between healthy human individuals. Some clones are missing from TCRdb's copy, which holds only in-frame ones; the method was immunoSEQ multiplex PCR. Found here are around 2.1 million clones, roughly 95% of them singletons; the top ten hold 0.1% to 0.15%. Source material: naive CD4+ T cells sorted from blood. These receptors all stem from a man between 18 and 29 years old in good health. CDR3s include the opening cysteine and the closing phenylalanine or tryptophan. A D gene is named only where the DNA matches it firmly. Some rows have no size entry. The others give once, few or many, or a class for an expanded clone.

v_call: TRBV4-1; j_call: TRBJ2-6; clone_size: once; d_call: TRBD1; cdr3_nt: TGCGCCAGCAGCCGACAGGGAACCAACTCTGGGGCCAACGTCCTGACTTTC; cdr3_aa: CASSRQGTNSGANVLTF
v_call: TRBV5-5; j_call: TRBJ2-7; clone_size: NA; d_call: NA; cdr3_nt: TGTGCCAGCAGATTCAACGGGTTCTTAAGCTCCTACGAGCAGTACTTC; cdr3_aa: CASRFNGFLSSYEQYF
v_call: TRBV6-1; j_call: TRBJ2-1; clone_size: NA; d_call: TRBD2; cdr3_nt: TGTGCCAGCTCGGCGGGGGGTACAGCTGAGCAGTTCTTC; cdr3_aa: CASSAGGTAEQFF
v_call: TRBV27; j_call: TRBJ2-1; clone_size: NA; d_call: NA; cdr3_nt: TGTGCCAGCAGTTTTCGCGCCTCAGGGACCGCCTACAATGAGCAGTTCTTC; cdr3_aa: CASSFRASGTAYNEQFF
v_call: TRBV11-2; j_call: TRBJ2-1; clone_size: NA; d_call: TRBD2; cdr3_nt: TGTGCCAGCAGCTACTGGGGACTAGCGGGCCTCAATGAGCAGTTCTTC; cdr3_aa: CASSYWGLAGLNEQFF
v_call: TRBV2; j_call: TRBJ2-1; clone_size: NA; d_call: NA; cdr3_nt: TGTGCCAGCCAGGGGGGGAATGAGCAGTTCTTC; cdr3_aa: CASQGGNEQFF
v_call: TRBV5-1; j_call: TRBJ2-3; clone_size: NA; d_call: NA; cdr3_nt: TGCGCCAGCAGCTTGGGTGGCCCAACCTTCACAGATACGCAGTATTTT; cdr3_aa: CASSLGGPTFTDTQYF
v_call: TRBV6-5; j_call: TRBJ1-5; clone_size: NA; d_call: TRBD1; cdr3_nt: TGTGCCAGCAGTCCAGGGGGCGTGAGCAATCAGCCCCAGCATTTT; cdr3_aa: CASSPGGVSNQPQHF
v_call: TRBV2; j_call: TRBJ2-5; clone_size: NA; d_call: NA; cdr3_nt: TGTGCCAGCAGCACCGGGGAGACCCAGTACTTC; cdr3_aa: CASSTGETQYF
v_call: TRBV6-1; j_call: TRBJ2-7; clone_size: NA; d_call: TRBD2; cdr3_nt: TGTGCCAGCAGCCCTGGGACTAGCCCCTACGAGCAGTACTTC; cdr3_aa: CASSPGTSPYEQYF
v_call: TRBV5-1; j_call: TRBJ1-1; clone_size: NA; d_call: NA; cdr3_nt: TGCGCCAGCAGCTCCTCTGTAGGTCAGGATGAAGCTTTCTTT; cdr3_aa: CASSSSVGQDEAFF
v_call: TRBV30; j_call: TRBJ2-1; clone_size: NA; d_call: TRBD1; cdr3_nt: TGTGCCGTGGGGGACAGGTACAATGAGCAGTTCTTC; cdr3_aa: CAVGDRYNEQFF
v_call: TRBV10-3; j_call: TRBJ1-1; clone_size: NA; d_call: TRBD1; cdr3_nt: TGTGCCATCGGAGAGACAGGGATGAACACTGAAGCTTTCTTT; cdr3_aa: CAIGETGMNTEAFF
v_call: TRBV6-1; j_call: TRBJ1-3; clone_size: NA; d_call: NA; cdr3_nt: TGTGCCAGCAGTGAAGCCCGAGTTGACACCATATATTTT; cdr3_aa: CASSEARVDTIYF
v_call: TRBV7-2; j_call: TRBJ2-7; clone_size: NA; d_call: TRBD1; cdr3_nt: TGTGCCAGCAGCTCACTGGGACAGGGGGCCTACGAGCAGTACTTC; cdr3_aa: CASSSLGQGAYEQYF
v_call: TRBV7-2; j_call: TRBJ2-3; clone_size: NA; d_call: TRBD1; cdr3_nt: TGTGCCAGCAGCCCACAGGGGGCCCCCACAGATACGCAGTATTTT; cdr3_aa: CASSPQGAPTDTQYF
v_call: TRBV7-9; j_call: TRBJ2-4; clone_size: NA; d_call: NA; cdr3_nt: TGTGCCAGCAGCTTAGTCATCTTGGGGAGTGGAGCCAAAAACATTCAGTACTTC; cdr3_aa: CASSLVILGSGAKNIQYF
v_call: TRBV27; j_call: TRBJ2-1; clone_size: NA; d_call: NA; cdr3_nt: TGTGCCGATGACTTCTCGTTGGGATACAATGAGCAGTTCTTC; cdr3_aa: CADDFSLGYNEQFF
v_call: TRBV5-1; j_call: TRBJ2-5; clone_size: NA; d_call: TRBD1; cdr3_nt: TGCGCCAGCAGCGTGGGACAGGGGGAGACCCAGTACTTC; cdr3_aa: CASSVGQGETQYF
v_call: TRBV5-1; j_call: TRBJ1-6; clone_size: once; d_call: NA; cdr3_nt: TGCGCCAGCAGCGCGACCCAGGGGAATAATTCACCCCTCCACTTT; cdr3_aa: CASSATQGNNSPLHF
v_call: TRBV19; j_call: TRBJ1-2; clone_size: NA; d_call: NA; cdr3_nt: TGTGCCAGTAGTATTGCAGGGCAATTGTATGGCTACACCTTC; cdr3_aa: CASSIAGQLYGYTF
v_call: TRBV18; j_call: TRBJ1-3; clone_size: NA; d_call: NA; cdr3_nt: TGTGCCAGCTCACCAGGGCAGCCTAACTCTGGAAACACCATATATTTT; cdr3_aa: CASSPGQPNSGNTIYF
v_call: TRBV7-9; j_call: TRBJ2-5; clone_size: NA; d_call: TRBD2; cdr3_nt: TGTGCCAGCAGCTTAGCGCGGGGTAGCGGGGGCAAAGAGACCCAGTACTTC; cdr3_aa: CASSLARGSGGKETQYF
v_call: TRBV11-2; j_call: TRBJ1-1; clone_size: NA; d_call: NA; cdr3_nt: TGTGCCAGCAGCTTTACTGCTCAAGCTTTCTTT; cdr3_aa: CASSFTAQAFF
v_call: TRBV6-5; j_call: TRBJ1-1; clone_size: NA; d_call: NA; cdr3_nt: TGTGCAGTCACGAAGGGGAGTGAAGCTTTCTTT; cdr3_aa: CAVTKGSEAFF
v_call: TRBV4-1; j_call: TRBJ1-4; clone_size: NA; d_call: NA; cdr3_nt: TGCGCCAGCAGCCAAGAGAGGGGGGGCAATGAAAAACTGTTTTTT; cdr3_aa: CASSQERGGNEKLFF